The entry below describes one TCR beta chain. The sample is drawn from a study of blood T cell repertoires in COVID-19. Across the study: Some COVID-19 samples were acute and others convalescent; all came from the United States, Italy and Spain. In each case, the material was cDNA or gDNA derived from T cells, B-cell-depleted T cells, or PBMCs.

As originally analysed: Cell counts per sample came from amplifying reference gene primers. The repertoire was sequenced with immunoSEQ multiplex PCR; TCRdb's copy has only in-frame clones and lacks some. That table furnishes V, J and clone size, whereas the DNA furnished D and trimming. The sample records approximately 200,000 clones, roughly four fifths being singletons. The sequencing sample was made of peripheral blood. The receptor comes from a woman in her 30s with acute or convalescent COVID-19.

In DNA, the CDR3 is TGTGCCAGCAGTTTATGGACTAGCGGGAGGACAGATACGCAGTATTTT. It translates to CASSLWTSGRTDTQYF. V usage is TRBV28 and J usage is TRBJ2-3, with TRBD2 matching over 13 bases. The CDR3 totals 16 residues. Germline values: CDR1 MDHEN, CDR2 SYDVKM. With V trimmed by 0 bases and J by 3 bases, 0 bases remained unmatched.